Below, 6 T cell receptor beta chains from the same sample are listed, as sequenced in a study of CD8 T cells in ankylosing spondylitis. No antigens are known for them. General observations from the study: Within ankylosing spondylitis blood, a TCR beta motif made up of eight highly homologous variants appeared to be characteristic.

TCRdb re-called the 5' RACE reads through MiXCR, storing one row per CDR3 protein. The table includes more than 600,000 distinct CDR3 sequences, around 20% detected once. The sequenced sample was blood, either unsorted or a sorted T cell fraction (not recorded which). These TCRs come from a male donor with ankylosing spondylitis.

The rearrangement uses TRBV11-1 and TRBJ1-2; D might be TRBD1 (5 bases). Germline V gives CDR1 SGHAT, CDR2 FQDESV (reference sequence). The V end lost 0 bases, the J end lost 4 bases, and 21 bases lay between the germline ends. The CDR3 spans 18 residues. This chain's CDR3 is CASSLAVTEGPLRYGYTF. For the CDR3, the DNA is TGTGCCAGCAGCTTAGCGGTCACCGAGGGACCCCTCCGCTATGGCTACACCTTC. The whole variable domain, filled in from reference TRBV11-1 and TRBJ1-2, reads EAEVAQSPRYKITEKSQAVAFWCDPISGHATLYWYRQILGQGPELLVQFQDESVVDDSQLPKDRFSAERLKGVDSTLKIQPAELGDSAMYLCASSLAVTEGPLRYGYTFGSGTRLTVV.

V is TRBV7-2 and J is TRBJ1-5; D uncertain. The CDR3 spans 15 residues. V lost 4 bases to trimming and J lost 7 bases, with 17 bases between them. The germline V gene has CDR1 SGHTA and CDR2 FQGNSA. Written as DNA, the CDR3 is TGTGCCAGCAGCTACGAGGACCGCCAGGCACAGCCCCAGCATTTT. The encoded protein is CASSYEDRQAQPQHF.

The chain uses TRBV4-1 and TRBJ1-1; no firm D call. The CDR3 is 13 amino acids. CDR1 and CDR2 (germline): MGHRA, YSYEKL. V lost 1 base and J lost 3, with 6 bases in between. CDR3 sequence (DNA): TGCGCCAGCAGCCAAGGGGATTACACTGAAGCTTTCTTT. Amino acids: CASSQGDYTEAFF.

This clonotype was seen only a few times. The rearrangement uses TRBV20-1 and TRBJ2-1; the match to TRBD2 covers 7 bases. V shed 5 bases, J shed 3 bases, and the junction held 13 bases outside the gene matches. Germline V gene sequence: CDR1 DFQATT, CDR2 SNEGSKA (reference sequence). CDR3 length: 16 residues. The CDR3 region has the DNA TGCAGTGCTCTCCACGCGCGGGAGAGACACTACAATGAGCAGTTCTTC. Residues: CSALHARERHYNEQFF.

This clonotype came up a few times. The chain recombines TRBV15 with TRBJ2-2; the match to TRBD2 covers 12 bases. Germline trimming cut 2 bases from V and 4 bases from J; bases unmatched to any gene: 14. CDR1 and CDR2 (germline): LNHNV, YYDKDF (reference sequence). The CDR3 spans 20 residues. In nucleotides, the CDR3 is TGTGCCACCAGCAGAAATAACCGGTGGCTAGCGGGAGGGTTCACCGGGGAGCTGTTTTTT. Protein: CATSRNNRWLAGGFTGELFF.

The chain couples TRBV12-3 or TRBV12-4 to TRBJ2-1; TRBD2 matches 13 bases. Trimming took 7 bases from V and 6 from J; bases not matched to a gene: 9. This CDR3 has 16 amino acids. CDR3 in DNA: TGTGCCAGCACCCGGACTAGCGGGAGAAAGGGCAATGAGCAGTTCTTC. It codes for CASTRTSGRKGNEQFF.